One sample yielded the 9 T cell receptor beta chains listed below, sequenced in a study of human T cells and chemical hapten exposure. As to time point: patch test 3, about 24 weeks after DPC sensitization. As to treatment: therapeutic diphenylcyclopropenone sensitization with weekly scalp DPC. TCRdb re-called the RACE reads with MiXCR, one entry per CDR3 protein. The sample consists of approximately 160,000 distinct CDR3 sequences, about 30% of them appearing once. Sequences were derived from whole blood, sampled in connection with sensitization to the hapten diphenylcyclopropenone (DPC). These receptors came from a young woman with alopecia areata. Some clones in this sample may be carry-over from other donors' samples.

A few counts support this clonotype. The rearrangement joins TRBV24-1 to TRBJ2-7; D tentatively fits TRBD1 or TRBD2 (5 bases each). Germline V gene lookup returns CDR1 KGHDR and CDR2 SFDVKD. Trimming took off 5 bases at V and 1 base at J, with 14 bases between the two ends. This CDR3 is built from 15 residues. CDR3 bases: TGTGCCACCAGTGGCCCCCGGGACGGGTCCTACGAGCAGTACTTC. This gives the protein CATSGPRDGSYEQYF.

J is TRBJ2-7 and V is TRBV11-2, with D perhaps TRBD1 or TRBD2 (5 bases each). Deletions cut 1 base from V and 3 bases from J, with 7 bases between. There are 13 residues in the CDR3. Germline lookup yields CDR1 SGHAT and CDR2 FQNNGV. In nucleotides, the CDR3 is TGTGCCAGCAGCTTAGTGGGGGTCTACGAGCAGTACTTC. Encoded protein: CASSLVGVYEQYF. The full variable domain, with the rest looked up from reference TRBV11-2 and TRBJ2-7, is EAGVAQSPRYKIIEKRQSVAFWCNPISGHATLYWYQQILGQGPKLLIQFQNNGVVDDSQLPKDRFSAERLKGVDSTLKIQPAKLEDSAVYLCASSLVGVYEQYFGPGTRLTVT.

V and J are TRBV29-1 and TRBJ2-7, with D possibly being TRBD2 (6 bases). In germline, CDR1 is SQVTM, CDR2 ANQGSEA. The CDR3 spans 14 residues. Trimming removed 3 bases from V and 0 bases from J, with 12 bases in between. This CDR3 reads CSVESAGSSYEQYF. CDR3 nucleotide sequence: TGCAGCGTTGAGTCAGCGGGTAGCTCCTACGAGCAGTACTTC.

The J gene is TRBJ2-3, the V gene TRBV4-3; D unclear. Trimming shortened V by 0 bases and J by 0 bases, and 1 base separated the two germline ends. CDR1 is LGHNA, CDR2 YSLEER, per germline. This CDR3 is built from 13 residues. The CDR3 region has the DNA TGCGCCAGCAGCCAAGAGAGCACAGATACGCAGTATTTT. Translation gives CASSQESTDTQYF.

In its sample, this clonotype was seen a few times. The V call is TRBV6-6, the J call TRBJ2-7; 15 positions agree with TRBD2. The CDR3 is 18 amino acids. Trimming cost V 0 bases and J 0 bases; bases outside gene matches: 3. Looked up from germline, CDR1 is MNHNY and CDR2 is SVGAGI (reference sequence). The chain's CDR3 is CASSYSPGLAGGSYEQYF. CDR3 coding DNA: TGTGCCAGCAGTTACTCACCGGGACTAGCGGGGGGCTCCTACGAGCAGTACTTC.

The chain joins TRBV24-1 to TRBJ1-4; TRBD1 might be the D (5 bases). CDR1 is KGHDR and CDR2 is SFDVKD in the germline V gene. CDR3 size: 15 residues. Trimming stripped 4 bases from V and 7 bases from J, with 15 bases between. DNA of the CDR3: TGTGCCACCAGTGACCGCGGGACCGTCCCTGAAAAACTGTTTTTT. It translates to CATSDRGTVPEKLFF.

This clonotype was detected ten times or more. This chain links TRBV4-2 with TRBJ1-1, with D possibly matching TRBD1 (5 bases). CDR1 is LGHNA and CDR2 is YNFKEQ in the germline V gene. Trimming stripped 0 bases from V and 2 bases from J, with 13 bases between. CDR3 length: 16 amino acids. Written as DNA, the CDR3 is TGTGCCAGCAGCCAAGATACGGTTGGGGGAAACACTGAAGCTTTCTTT. It encodes CASSQDTVGGNTEAFF.

This clonotype was seen a handful of times. The chain is built from TRBV20-1 and TRBJ1-2; 8 nucleotides align to TRBD1. V lost 2 bases and J lost 1; bases outside the gene matches: 3. Germline values: CDR1 DFQATT, CDR2 SNEGSKA (reference sequence). This CDR3 comprises 14 residues. In DNA form, the CDR3 reads TGCAGTGCTAGAAACAGGGGGGATAACTATGGCTACACCTTC. This encodes CSARNRGDNYGYTF.

This chain joins TRBV12-3 or TRBV12-4 and TRBJ1-2, with D maybe TRBD1 (6 bases). V dropped 6 bases and J dropped 8 bases, with 22 bases sitting between them. CDR3 length equals 15 residues. CDR3 nucleotides: TGTGCCAGCAGCCTTACAACAGGGCCCGCTAAAGGCTACACCTTC. This codes for CASSLTTGPAKGYTF.